This T cell receptor beta chain was captured in a study of technical replicates of blood from a handful of donors. Method: immunoSEQ multiplex PCR; TCRdb's copy keeps in-frame clones and lacks some. Here the sample spans tens of thousands of clones, around 94% being singletons. The CDR3 extends over 15 amino acids. CDR1 is SGHTA and CDR2 is FQGTGA in the germline V gene. The ends were cut back, 1 base at V and 4 bases at J, with 13 bases in the middle. The material sequenced was T cells isolated from PBMCs. This clonotype was obtained from a human donor in good health. The chain links TRBV7-3 to TRBJ2-5, with D possibly matching TRBD2 (6 bases). The CDR3 spells CASSLMGGVRETQYF. The DNA of the CDR3 is TGTGCCAGCAGCTTAATGGGGGGAGTAAGAGAGACCCAGTACTTC.